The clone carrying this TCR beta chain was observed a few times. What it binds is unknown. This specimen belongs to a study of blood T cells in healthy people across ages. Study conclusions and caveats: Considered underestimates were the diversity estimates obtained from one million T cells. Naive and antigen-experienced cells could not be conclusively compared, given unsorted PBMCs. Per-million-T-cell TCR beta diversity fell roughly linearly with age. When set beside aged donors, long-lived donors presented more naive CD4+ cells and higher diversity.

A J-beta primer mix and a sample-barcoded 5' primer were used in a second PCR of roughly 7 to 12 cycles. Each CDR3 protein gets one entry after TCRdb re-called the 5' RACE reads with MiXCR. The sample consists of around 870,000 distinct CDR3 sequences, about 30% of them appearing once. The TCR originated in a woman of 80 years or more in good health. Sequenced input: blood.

For the CDR3, the DNA is TGTGCCACCAGCGATAAAGGAGTGGATCAGCCCCAGCATTTT. This encodes CATSDKGVDQPQHF. This chain uses TRBV24-1 with TRBJ1-5, with no clear D. The CDR3 spans 14 residues. Trimming cost V 7 bases and J 5 bases, with 14 bases left between them. Per germline, CDR1 KGHDR and CDR2 SFDVKD.